This entry is about one TCR beta chain. Since a much larger clone is just one base distant, this may be a read error. The sample belongs to a study of blood T cells in healthy people across ages. Sample-barcoded 5' priming and a J-beta primer mix drove a second PCR of roughly 7 to 11 cycles. One entry per CDR3 protein, called by TCRdb with MiXCR from the 5' RACE reads. Of 1.5 million to 2 million distinct CDR3 sequences in the sample, roughly 32% were seen once. V lost 4 bases to trimming and J lost 0 bases, with 13 bases between them. The CDR3 covers 15 residues. CDR1 and CDR2 (germline): SQVTM, ANQGSEA.

This TCR was recovered from a woman aged 30 to 39 in good health. Sequencing used blood. The V gene is TRBV29-1, the J gene TRBJ2-1; perhaps TRBD1 as D (5 bases). CDR3 amino acids: CSVAPQGSSYNEQFF. Written as DNA, the CDR3 is TGCAGCGTTGCCCCCCAGGGCAGCTCCTACAATGAGCAGTTCTTC.